This T cell receptor (beta chain) was documented in a study of blood T cell repertoires in COVID-19 (dated by TCRdb to 2020 to 2022). Context from the whole study: Collaborator samples came from the United States, Italy and Spain and covered acute and convalescent phases of COVID-19. The repertoires were released in a freely available public database intended as a resource for research on the immune response to SARS-CoV-2. Deeply sampled blood TCRbeta repertoires from subjects exposed to, actively infected with, or recovered from COVID-19 were included in the dataset. Where available, HLA class I and class II types were taken from metadata supplied by the sample provider and were not determined by assay-based typing. Samples came from the ongoing ImmuneRACE study (first 160 participants) plus 1,254 subjects from 6 global collaborators. The prospective study material was composed of cDNA or gDNA derived from T cells, B-cell-depleted T cells, or PBMCs. The sample metadata nearly always contained a de-identified subject ID, COVID-19 status, age in years and sex.

The investigation overall reported the following: Clinical and demographic metadata were provided uncurated, with the amount varying by source and participant.

Reading the germline V gene gives CDR1 SQVTM and CDR2 ANQGSEA. Measured from the cysteine to the phenylalanine, the CDR3 is 12 residues long. Only the CDR3 part of the read is kept: 36 bases, read in frame from the first base. Trimming removed 8 bases from V and 3 bases from J, leaving 13 bases between the germline ends. The collaborating institutions used their own protocols to collect whole blood in K2EDTA tubes. For TCRbeta analysis, collaborator samples were shipped as frozen whole blood, as isolated PBMCs, or as DNA extracted from either sample type. With regard to this clone: Its antigen is currently not known. Nothing much larger sits one base from this clone, and base qualities are not available.

The immunoSEQ Assay, a bias-controlled multiplex PCR, was used to amplify TCRbeta CDR3 regions from genomic DNA. The authors' analysis ran thus. The number of nucleated cells in each sample was estimated by amplification of reference gene primers within the assay. To quantify the absolute abundance of each unique TCRbeta CDR3 rearrangement, sequence reads were collapsed and filtered. For each sample, productive Simpson clonality was calculated as the square root of Simpson's diversity index across productive rearrangements. TCRdb provides this immuneACCESS table in a form limited to in-frame rearrangements. Some clones are lacking; in checked studies, under half of them reflect an unresolved V gene, and why the rest are absent is not known. That table supplies the V and J calls and clone size; D and trimming were determined from the DNA. The sample profile shows 70,000 to 85,000 clones; around nine tenths of them were found once. The ten largest clones represent about 2.7% of the sample.

The specimen was peripheral blood. This receptor was taken from a man in his 70s with active or convalescent COVID-19. The chain is assembled from TRBV29-1 and TRBJ2-5; the D gene is perhaps TRBD1, from 6 matching bases. The CDR3 sequence is CSSYRVEETQYF. Read as DNA, the sequence is TGCAGCAGCTACAGGGTTGAAGAGACCCAGTACTTC.